Below are 15 T cell receptor beta chains sequenced from a single sample in a study of blood T cell repertoires in COVID-19. The method was immunoSEQ multiplex PCR; TCRdb's version includes in-frame clones alone and lacks a portion of them. In the table there are about 250,000 clones, around 90% of which are singletons. Material: peripheral blood. Every receptor here comes from a young man with COVID-19, enrolled during active disease.

J is TRBJ2-6 and V is TRBV3-1 (or the pseudogene TRBV3-2); possible D gene TRBD1, 5 bases. The CDR3 length is 13 residues. Germline CDR1 reads LGHDT; CDR2 reads YNNKEL (reference sequence). Trimming stripped 4 bases from V and 7 bases from J, with 8 bases between. The CDR3 DNA follows: TGTGCCAGCAGCCCAGGGCTTGCCAACGTCCTGACTTTC. Protein: CASSPGLANVLTF.

The rearrangement links TRBV9 to TRBJ2-1, with D perhaps matching TRBD2 (6 bases). Germline V gene data show CDR1 as SGDLS and CDR2 as YYNGEE. This CDR3 has 17 residues. The V end lost 4 bases, the J end lost 2 bases, and 19 bases lay between the germline ends. As DNA, the CDR3 is TGTGCCAGCAGCCCAGGAGGGTCCAAGAGCACCTACAATGAGCAGTTCTTC. Encoded protein: CASSPGGSKSTYNEQFF.

The rearrangement joins TRBV4-1 to TRBJ1-4; TRBD1 matches 8 bases. The CDR3 is 14 amino acids. Germline V lookup: CDR1 MGHRA, CDR2 YSYEKL. J gave up 3 bases and V 4 bases, and 1 base lay outside the gene matches. The CDR3 reads CASSRTGPNEKLFF. CDR3 nucleotide sequence: TGCGCCAGCAGCCGGACAGGGCCTAATGAAAAACTGTTTTTT.

The V call is TRBV18, the J call TRBJ1-1, with a weak D call TRBD1 (5 bases). Looked up from germline, CDR1 is KGHSH and CDR2 is LQKENI. The CDR3 is made up of 15 amino acids. With 0 bases removed from V and 3 bases from J, the gap between germline ends came to 11 bases. CDR3 in DNA: TGTGCCAGCTCACCACCCATAGGGGTAGACACTGAAGCTTTCTTT. Translation: CASSPPIGVDTEAFF.

V and J are TRBV30 and TRBJ2-5; D perhaps matches TRBD2 (7 bases). Germline values: CDR1 GTSNPN, CDR2 SVGIG (reference sequence). CDR3 length equals 14 residues. The V and J ends lost 5 bases and 5 bases respectively, with 18 bases between them. CDR3 bases: TGTGCCTGGTTAAGGAGAGGGGGGGCTGAGACCCAGTACTTC. Translating it yields CAWLRRGGAETQYF.

This clone was detected once. This chain links TRBV7-9 with TRBJ1-1; 8 bases align to TRBD1. The CDR3 spans 14 residues. Trimming cost V 5 bases and J 4 bases; bases outside gene matches: 6. CDR1 is SEHNR, CDR2 FQNEAQ, per germline (reference sequence). The CDR3 coding sequence is TGTGCCAGCAGCCTACAGGGGGTGGGCACTGAAGCTTTCTTT. Translated, it gives CASSLQGVGTEAFF.

V gene TRBV2 combines with J gene TRBJ1-3; possibly TRBD1 for D (5 bases). The CDR3 is made up of 14 amino acids. Deletions cut 3 bases from V and 2 bases from J, with 8 bases between. CDR1 is SNHLY, CDR2 FYNNEI, per germline. The CDR3 spells CASSDDSTGNTIYF. CDR3 in DNA: TGTGCCAGCAGTGACGACAGCACTGGAAACACCATATATTTT.

This clone was observed once. CDR3 bases: TGTGCCAGCAGTGAAGGGGGCAGGAGGGAAGAGACCCAGTACTTC. This translates into CASSEGGRREETQYF. The chain carries TRBV2 and TRBJ2-5, with D possibly TRBD2 on 6 matching bases. V shed 1 base and J shed 3 bases, with 12 bases lying between them. The CDR3 totals 15 residues. Germline lookup yields CDR1 SNHLY and CDR2 FYNNEI.

The J gene is TRBJ1-2, the V gene TRBV5-4, with 8 bases aligning to TRBD1. The CDR3 totals 15 residues. V lost 4 bases and J lost 4; bases outside the gene matches: 9. Germline CDR1 reads SGHNT; CDR2 reads YYREEE (reference sequence). For the CDR3, the DNA is TGTGCCAGCAGCCCGGGACAGGTGGGAGGCTATGGCTACACCTTC. This encodes CASSPGQVGGYGYTF.

The gene calls are TRBV11-3 and TRBJ1-6; the D gene is possibly TRBD1 (5 bases). The V end lost 5 bases, the J end lost 7 bases, and 9 bases lay between the germline ends. Germline CDR1 reads SGHNT; CDR2 reads YENEEA. This CDR3 spans 13 amino acids. CDR3 region: CASSLDRNSPLHF. The CDR3 coding sequence is TGTGCCAGCAGCCTCGACAGAAATTCACCCCTCCACTTT.

The V call is TRBV6-1, the J call TRBJ1-1; a weak D match, TRBD1 (5 bases). Trimming shortened V by 3 bases and J by 1 base, and 15 bases separated the two germline ends. CDR3 size: 16 residues. CDR1 and CDR2 (germline): MNHNS, SASEGT. CDR3 coding DNA: TGTGCCAGCAGTGACCTCAGGGTATCGGGGAACACTGAAGCTTTCTTT. Its protein product is CASSDLRVSGNTEAFF.

The chain carries TRBV19 and TRBJ1-5, with D perhaps TRBD1 (5 bases). The CDR3 loop spans 16 amino acids. Germline loops: CDR1 LNHDA, CDR2 SQIVND (reference sequence). V was clipped by 3 bases and J by 5 bases, with 17 bases between them. The CDR3 loop is CASSINLGQGHQPQHF. The DNA of the CDR3 is TGTGCCAGTAGTATTAATCTCGGGCAGGGTCATCAGCCCCAGCATTTT.

A single count supports this clone. The chain combines TRBV19 with TRBJ1-5, with D tentatively TRBD1 (6 bases). Germline V gene lookup returns CDR1 LNHDA and CDR2 SQIVND (reference sequence). The ends were cut back, 2 bases at V and 0 bases at J, with 11 bases in the middle. This CDR3 comprises 16 residues. CDR3 sequence (DNA): TGTGCCAGTAGTATATGGACAGATGATAGCAATCAGCCCCAGCATTTT. Translating gives CASSIWTDDSNQPQHF.

The DNA of the CDR3 is TGCGCCAGCAGCTTGAAGGGGATAGCATACAATGAGCAGTTCTTC. Residues: CASSLKGIAYNEQFF. The chain links TRBV5-1 to TRBJ2-1, with D perhaps TRBD1 (5 bases). Germline CDR1 reads SGHRS; CDR2 reads YFSETQ. The CDR3 runs 15 residues. Trimming took 1 base from V and 4 from J, leaving 12 bases between them.

The chain has TRBV12-5 and TRBJ2-7; TRBD2 matches at 10 bases. In germline, CDR1 is LGHNT, CDR2 FRNRAP. Unmatched junction bases numbered 7, after V lost 5 bases and J lost 6 bases. CDR3 length: 14 amino acids. CDR3 residues: CASGPSGGASEQYF. The CDR3 DNA reads as TGTGCTAGTGGTCCCAGCGGGGGGGCCTCCGAGCAGTACTTC.